The 15 T cell receptor beta chains reported below all come from one sample, sequenced in a study of blood T cell repertoires in COVID-19. Data came from immunoSEQ multiplex PCR; TCRdb stores just in-frame clones and leaves some out. Of some 42,000 clones listed, around four fifths were seen once; the top ten hold less than 7%. Sequenced: peripheral blood. The receptor set was obtained from a man in his forties or fifties with active COVID-19.

The chain combines TRBV6-2 or TRBV6-3 with TRBJ2-1, with D hard to call. Trimming pared 2 bases from V and 0 bases from J, leaving 8 bases between. Germline V lookup: CDR1 MNHEY, CDR2 SVGEGT. This CDR3 is built from 15 residues. CDR3 DNA: TGTGCCAGCAGTTACGTCGTCGTCTCCTACAATGAGCAGTTCTTC. It codes for CASSYVVVSYNEQFF.

CDR3 amino acids: CASKRTPGVTEAFF. DNA of the CDR3: TGTGCCAGCAAGCGAACACCCGGAGTCACTGAAGCTTTCTTT. The chain joins TRBV9 to TRBJ1-1; the D is unclear. The CDR3 is 14 residues long. V lost 6 bases, J lost 4 bases, and 16 bases lay in between. From germline, CDR1 is SGDLS and CDR2 YYNGEE.

The chain employs TRBV2 and TRBJ2-1; the D gene is possibly TRBD1 (5 bases). CDR1 SNHLY and CDR2 FYNNEI come from the germline V gene. The CDR3 contains 14 residues. Trimming cost V 8 bases and J 9 bases, with 20 bases left between them. Here the CDR3 DNA reads TGTGCCAGCCGAGACGGCCATCCTCAGGGTGAGCAGTTCTTC. This codes for CASRDGHPQGEQFF.

This clone occurred once. The genes are TRBV6-5 and TRBJ2-7, with D possibly matching TRBD1 (6 bases). The germline gives CDR1 MNHEY, CDR2 SVGAGI. This CDR3 comprises 12 residues. Trimming cost V 8 bases and J 2 bases, with 10 bases left between them. CDR3 bases: TGTGCCAGCCGGGACAAGACCTACGAGCAGTACTTC. As protein: CASRDKTYEQYF.

The V and J genes are TRBV12-5 and TRBJ2-5, with D unclear. The CDR3 spans 13 residues. Between the trimmed V and J ends, which lost 5 bases and 5 bases, there was a span of 12 bases. Germline CDR1 LGHNT, CDR2 FRNRAP. Written as DNA, the CDR3 is TGTGCTAGTGGTATTGGAGATGGTGAGACCCAGTACTTC. Amino acid sequence: CASGIGDGETQYF.

This chain connects TRBV16 to TRBJ1-5, with a possible D match to TRBD1 (6 bases). The CDR3 covers 15 residues. Germline CDR1 and CDR2: KGHSY and FQNENV. Between the trimmed V and J ends, which lost 4 bases and 1 base, there was a span of 11 bases. The CDR3 region is CASSRGGVSNQPQHF. The DNA for the CDR3 is TGTGCCAGCAGCCGAGGGGGGGTAAGCAATCAGCCCCAGCATTTT. The complete variable domain, with remaining parts taken from reference TRBV16 and TRBJ1-5, reads GEEVAQTPKHLVRGEGQKAKLYCAPIKGHSYVFWYQQVLKNEFKFLISFQNENVFDETGMPKERFSAKCLPNSPCSLEIQATKLEDSAVYFCASSRGGVSNQPQHFGDGTRLSIL.

The chain joins TRBV6-2 or TRBV6-3 to TRBJ2-1, with D unresolved. The CDR3 totals 16 residues. Trimming pared 6 bases from V and 0 bases from J, leaving 15 bases between. From germline, CDR1 is MNHEY and CDR2 SVGEGT. The chain's CDR3 is CASSPGDLSSYNEQFF. CDR3 nucleotides: TGTGCCAGCAGCCCCGGAGACTTGAGCTCCTACAATGAGCAGTTCTTC.

This chain uses TRBV10-3 with TRBJ1-1; maybe TRBD1 (5 bases). Germline V gives CDR1 ENHRY, CDR2 SYGVKD. This CDR3 spans 13 amino acids. Deletions cut 7 bases from V and 1 base from J, with 10 bases between. The chain's CDR3 is CAITLTENTEAFF. CDR3 DNA sequence: TGTGCCATCACCCTGACAGAGAACACTGAAGCTTTCTTT.

The CDR3 sequence: CAWSPPGLARRRYEQFF. The CDR3 DNA reads as TGTGCCTGGAGTCCTCCGGGACTAGCGAGGAGAAGATATGAGCAGTTCTTC. The rearrangement links TRBV30 to TRBJ2-1; the match to TRBD2 covers 10 bases. V lost 2 bases, J lost 8 bases, and 15 bases stayed unmatched. CDR1 is GTSNPN, CDR2 SVGIG, per germline (reference sequence). CDR3 length: 17 amino acids. Variable domain in full (rest from reference TRBV30 and TRBJ2-1): SQTIHQWPATLVQPVGSPLSLECTVEGTSNPNLYWYRQAAGRGLQLLFYSVGIGQISSEVPQNLSASRPQDRQFILSSKKLLLSDSGFYLCAWSPPGLARRRYEQFFGPGTRLTVL.

This clone was detected only a few times. This sequence joins TRBV4-1 and TRBJ2-3, with D tentatively TRBD1 (6 bases). This CDR3 region has 14 residues. Looked up from germline, CDR1 is MGHRA and CDR2 is YSYEKL. Between the trimmed V and J ends, which lost 3 bases and 0 bases, there was a span of 7 bases. CDR3 sequence reads: CASSQGASTDTQYF. In DNA form, the CDR3 reads TGCGCCAGCAGCCAGGGGGCGAGCACAGATACGCAGTATTTT.

The chain is built from TRBV5-1 and TRBJ1-6, with 7 bases lining up with TRBD1. The CDR3 is made up of 13 amino acids. CDR1 and CDR2 (germline): SGHRS, YFSETQ. The V segment lost 3 bases and the J segment 10 bases; nucleotides outside the gene matches: 4. The CDR3 loop reads CASSSRQGSPLHF. For the CDR3, the DNA is TGCGCCAGCAGCTCCCGACAGGGATCACCCCTCCACTTT.

This chain uses TRBV18 with TRBJ2-5; D gene uncertain. The V gene's germline CDR1 is KGHSH and CDR2 LQKENI. The germline V and J ends were trimmed by 2 bases and 1 base, with 5 bases remaining between them. This CDR3 region has 13 residues. Here the CDR3 reads CASSPNSQETQYF. In nucleotides, the CDR3 is TGTGCCAGCTCACCAAACAGCCAAGAGACCCAGTACTTC.

This clone turned up a few times. The chain combines TRBV10-3 with TRBJ2-2; D gene uncertain. Trimming took 3 bases from V and 2 from J, leaving 7 bases between them. Germline loops: CDR1 ENHRY, CDR2 SYGVKD. The CDR3 has 14 residues. In DNA form, the CDR3 reads TGTGCCATCAGTGAAGAGGTTAACACCGGGGAGCTGTTTTTT. Its protein product is CAISEEVNTGELFF.

This clone was seen just once. CDR3 DNA sequence: TGTGCCTGGAGTGTCCCAGGGCTGAGCACCGGGGAGCTGTTTTTT. Amino acid sequence: CAWSVPGLSTGELFF. V and J are TRBV30 and TRBJ2-2; TRBD1 might be the D (5 bases). V was shortened by 0 bases and J by 4 bases, with 12 bases between the two germline ends. The CDR3 length is 15 residues. Germline CDR1 GTSNPN, CDR2 SVGIG (reference sequence).

This clone was counted once. J is TRBJ1-5 and V is TRBV4-3, with 7 positions matching TRBD1. This CDR3 region has 15 residues. Germline loops: CDR1 LGHNA, CDR2 YSLEER. V shed 0 bases, J shed 7 bases, and the junction held 6 bases outside the gene matches. CDR3 sequence (DNA): TGCGCCAGCAGCCAAGATTACAGGGGAGGACAGCCCCAGCATTTT. Protein product: CASSQDYRGGQPQHF.